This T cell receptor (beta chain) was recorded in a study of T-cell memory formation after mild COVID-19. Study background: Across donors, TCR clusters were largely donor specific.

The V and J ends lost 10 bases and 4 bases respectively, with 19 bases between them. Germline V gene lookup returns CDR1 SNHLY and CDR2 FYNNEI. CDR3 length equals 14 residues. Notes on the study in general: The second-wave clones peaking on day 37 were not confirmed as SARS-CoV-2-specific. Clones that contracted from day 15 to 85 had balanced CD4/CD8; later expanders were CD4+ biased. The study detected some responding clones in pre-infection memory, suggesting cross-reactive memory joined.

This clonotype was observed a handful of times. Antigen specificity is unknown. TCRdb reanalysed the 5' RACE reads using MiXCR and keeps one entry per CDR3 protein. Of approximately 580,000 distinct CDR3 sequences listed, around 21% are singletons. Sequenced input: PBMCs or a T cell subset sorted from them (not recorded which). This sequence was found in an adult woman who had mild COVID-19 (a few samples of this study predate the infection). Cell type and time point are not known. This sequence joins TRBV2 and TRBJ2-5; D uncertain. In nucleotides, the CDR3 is TGTGCCACCCTAACCGGACCCGCCCTAGAGACCCAGTACTTC. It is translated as CATLTGPALETQYF.